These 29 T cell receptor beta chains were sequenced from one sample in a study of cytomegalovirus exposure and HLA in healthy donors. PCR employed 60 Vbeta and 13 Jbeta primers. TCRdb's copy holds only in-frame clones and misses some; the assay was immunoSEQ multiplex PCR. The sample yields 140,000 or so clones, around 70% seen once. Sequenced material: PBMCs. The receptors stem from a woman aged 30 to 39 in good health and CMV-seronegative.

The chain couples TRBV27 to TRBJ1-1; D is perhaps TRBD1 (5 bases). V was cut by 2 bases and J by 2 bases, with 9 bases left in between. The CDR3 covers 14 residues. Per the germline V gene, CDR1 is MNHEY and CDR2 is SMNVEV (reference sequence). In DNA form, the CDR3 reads TGTGCCAGCAGTTTAAGGGGATATAACACTGAAGCTTTCTTT. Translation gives CASSLRGYNTEAFF.

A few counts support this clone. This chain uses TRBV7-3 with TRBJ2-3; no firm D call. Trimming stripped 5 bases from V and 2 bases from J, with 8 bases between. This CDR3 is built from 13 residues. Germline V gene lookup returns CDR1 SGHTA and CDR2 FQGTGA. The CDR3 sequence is CASSPSVTDTQYF. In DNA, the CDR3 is TGTGCCAGCAGCCCCAGTGTCACAGATACGCAGTATTTT.

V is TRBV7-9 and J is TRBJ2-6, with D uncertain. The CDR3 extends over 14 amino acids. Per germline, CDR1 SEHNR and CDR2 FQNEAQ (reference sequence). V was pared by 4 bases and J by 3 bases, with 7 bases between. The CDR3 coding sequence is TGTGCCAGCAGCTCCCCAGGTGGGGCCAACGTCCTGACTTTC. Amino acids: CASSSPGGANVLTF.

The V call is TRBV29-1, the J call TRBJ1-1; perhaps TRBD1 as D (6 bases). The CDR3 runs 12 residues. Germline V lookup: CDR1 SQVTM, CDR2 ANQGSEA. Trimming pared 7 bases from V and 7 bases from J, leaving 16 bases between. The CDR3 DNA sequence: TGCAGCGCCGGGAGGGGGGCAGATGAAGCTTTCTTT. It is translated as CSAGRGADEAFF.

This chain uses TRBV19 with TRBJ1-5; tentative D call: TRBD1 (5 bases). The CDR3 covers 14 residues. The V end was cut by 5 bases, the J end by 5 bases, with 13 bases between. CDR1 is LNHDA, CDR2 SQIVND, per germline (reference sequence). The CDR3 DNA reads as TGTGCCAGTAGTCCTCCGGGGGACGATCAGCCCCAGCATTTT. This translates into CASSPPGDDQPQHF.

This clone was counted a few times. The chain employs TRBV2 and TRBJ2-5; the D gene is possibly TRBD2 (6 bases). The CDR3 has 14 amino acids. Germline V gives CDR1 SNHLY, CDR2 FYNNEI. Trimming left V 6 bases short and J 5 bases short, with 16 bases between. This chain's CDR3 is CASSGEAERETQYF. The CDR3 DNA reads TGTGCCAGCAGCGGGGAGGCAGAGAGGGAGACCCAGTACTTC.

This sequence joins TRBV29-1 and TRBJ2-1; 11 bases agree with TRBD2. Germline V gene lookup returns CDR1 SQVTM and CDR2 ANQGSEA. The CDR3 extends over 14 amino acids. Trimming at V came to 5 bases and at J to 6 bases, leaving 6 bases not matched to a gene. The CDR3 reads CSVSLAGVGNEQFF. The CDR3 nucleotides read TGCAGCGTTTCACTAGCGGGAGTAGGCAATGAGCAGTTCTTC.

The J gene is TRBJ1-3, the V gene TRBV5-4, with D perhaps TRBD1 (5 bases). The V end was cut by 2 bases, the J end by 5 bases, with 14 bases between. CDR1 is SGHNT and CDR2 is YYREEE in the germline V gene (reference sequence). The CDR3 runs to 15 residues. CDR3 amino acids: CASSLKSQGRNTIYF. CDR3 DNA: TGTGCCAGCAGCTTAAAGTCCCAGGGTCGAAACACCATATATTTT. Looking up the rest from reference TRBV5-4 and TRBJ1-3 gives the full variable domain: ETGVTQSPTHLIKTRGQQVTLRCSSQSGHNTVSWYQQALGQGPQFIFQYYREEENGRGNFPPRFSGLQFPNYSSELNVNALELDDSALYLCASSLKSQGRNTIYFGEGSWLTVV.

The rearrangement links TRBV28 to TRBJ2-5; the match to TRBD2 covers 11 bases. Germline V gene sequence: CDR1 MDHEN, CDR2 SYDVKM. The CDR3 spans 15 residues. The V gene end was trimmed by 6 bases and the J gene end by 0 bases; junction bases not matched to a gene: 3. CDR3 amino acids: CASSLAGGYQETQYF. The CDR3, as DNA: TGTGCCAGCAGCTTAGCGGGGGGGTACCAAGAGACCCAGTACTTC. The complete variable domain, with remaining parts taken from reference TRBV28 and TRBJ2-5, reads DVKVTQSSRYLVKRTGEKVFLECVQDMDHENMFWYRQDPGLGLRLIYFSYDVKMKEKGDIPEGYSVSREKKERFSLILESASTNQTSMYLCASSLAGGYQETQYFGPGTRLLVL.

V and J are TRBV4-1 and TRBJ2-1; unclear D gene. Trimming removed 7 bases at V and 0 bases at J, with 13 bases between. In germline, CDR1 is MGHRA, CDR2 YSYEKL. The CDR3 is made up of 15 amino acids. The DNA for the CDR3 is TGCGCCAGCAACCTTCAGGAAAGCTCCTACAATGAGCAGTTCTTC. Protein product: CASNLQESSYNEQFF.

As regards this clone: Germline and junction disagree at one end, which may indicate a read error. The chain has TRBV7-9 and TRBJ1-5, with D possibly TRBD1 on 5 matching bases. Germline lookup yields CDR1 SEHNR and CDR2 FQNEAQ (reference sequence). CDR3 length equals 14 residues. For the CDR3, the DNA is TGTTCCAGCAGCACCGAACAGGCAAGGCAGCCCCAGCATTTT. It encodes CSSSTEQARQPQHF.

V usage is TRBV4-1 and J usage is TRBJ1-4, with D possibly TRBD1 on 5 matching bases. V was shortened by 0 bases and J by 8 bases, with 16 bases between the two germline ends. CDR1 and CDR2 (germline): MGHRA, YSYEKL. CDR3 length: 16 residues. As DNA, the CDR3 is TGCGCCAGCAGCCAAGACGATCGCAGGGCCCAAGAAAAACTGTTTTTT. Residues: CASSQDDRRAQEKLFF.

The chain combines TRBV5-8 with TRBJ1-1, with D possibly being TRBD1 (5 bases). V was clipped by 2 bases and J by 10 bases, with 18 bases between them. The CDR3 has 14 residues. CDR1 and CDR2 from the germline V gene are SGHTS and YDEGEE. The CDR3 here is CASSLLAGRAGAFF. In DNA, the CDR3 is TGTGCCAGCAGCTTATTGGCAGGGAGGGCCGGAGCTTTCTTT.

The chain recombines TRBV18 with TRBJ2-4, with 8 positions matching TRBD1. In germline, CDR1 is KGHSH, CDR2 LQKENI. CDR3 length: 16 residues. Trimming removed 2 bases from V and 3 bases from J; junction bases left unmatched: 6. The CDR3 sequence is CASSPMDRVDKNIQYF. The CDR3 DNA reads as TGTGCCAGCTCACCAATGGACAGGGTTGACAAAAACATTCAGTACTTC.

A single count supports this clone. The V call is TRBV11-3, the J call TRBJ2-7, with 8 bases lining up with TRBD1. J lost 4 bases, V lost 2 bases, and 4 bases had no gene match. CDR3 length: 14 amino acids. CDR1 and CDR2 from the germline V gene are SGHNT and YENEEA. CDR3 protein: CASSLRTGRYEQYV. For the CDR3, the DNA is TGTGCCAGCAGCTTACGGACAGGGAGGTACGAGCAGTACGTC.

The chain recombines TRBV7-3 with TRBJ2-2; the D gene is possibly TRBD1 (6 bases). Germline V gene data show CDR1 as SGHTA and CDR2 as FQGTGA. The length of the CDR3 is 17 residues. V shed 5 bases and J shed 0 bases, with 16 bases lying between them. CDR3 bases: TGTGCCAGCAGCCCCGGGTGGGGGCGGTCGAACACCGGGGAGCTGTTTTTT. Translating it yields CASSPGWGRSNTGELFF.

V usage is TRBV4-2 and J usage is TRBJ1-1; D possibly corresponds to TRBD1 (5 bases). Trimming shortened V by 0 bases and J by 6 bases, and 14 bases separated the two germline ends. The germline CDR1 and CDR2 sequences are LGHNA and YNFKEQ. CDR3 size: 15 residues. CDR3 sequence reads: CASSQERRGSSEAFF. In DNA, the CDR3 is TGTGCCAGCAGCCAAGAAAGAAGGGGCTCTTCTGAAGCTTTCTTT.

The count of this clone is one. For the CDR3, the DNA is TGCGCCAGCAGCTTTTCCGGGGGATCGCTCGGCTACACCTTC. This translates into CASSFSGGSLGYTF. V gene TRBV5-1 combines with J gene TRBJ1-2; maybe TRBD1 (5 bases). Per the germline V gene, CDR1 is SGHRS and CDR2 is YFSETQ. The CDR3 has 14 amino acids. Trimming took 2 bases from V and 8 from J, leaving 16 bases between them.

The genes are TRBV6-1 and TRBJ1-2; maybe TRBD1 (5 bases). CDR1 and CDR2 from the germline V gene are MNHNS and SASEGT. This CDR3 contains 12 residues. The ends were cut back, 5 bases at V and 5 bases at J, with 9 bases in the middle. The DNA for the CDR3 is TGTGCCAGCAGTAACCAGGGATATGGCTACACCTTC. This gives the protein CASSNQGYGYTF.

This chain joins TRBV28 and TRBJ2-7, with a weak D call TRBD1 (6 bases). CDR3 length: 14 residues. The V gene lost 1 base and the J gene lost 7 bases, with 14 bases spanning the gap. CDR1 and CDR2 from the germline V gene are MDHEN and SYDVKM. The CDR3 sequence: CASSLSQGMREQYF. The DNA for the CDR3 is TGTGCCAGCAGTTTATCTCAGGGGATGAGGGAGCAGTACTTC.

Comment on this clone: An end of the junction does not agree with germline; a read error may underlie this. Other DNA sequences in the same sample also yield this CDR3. In DNA form, the CDR3 reads TGTGCCAGCAGTTTTACGGGGGGACGTGAGACTCAGTACTTC. Protein sequence: CASSFTGGRETQYF. This chain joins TRBV27 and TRBJ2-5; 7 bases agree with TRBD2. Germline V gene lookup returns CDR1 MNHEY and CDR2 SMNVEV (reference sequence). The length of the CDR3 is 14 residues.

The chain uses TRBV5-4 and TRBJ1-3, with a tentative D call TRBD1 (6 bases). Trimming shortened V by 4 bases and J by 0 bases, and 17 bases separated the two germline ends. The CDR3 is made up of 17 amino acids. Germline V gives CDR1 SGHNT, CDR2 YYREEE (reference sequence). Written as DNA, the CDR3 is TGTGCCAGCAGCCTCCTAGGGGGATTAAACTCTGGAAACACCATATATTTT. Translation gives CASSLLGGLNSGNTIYF.

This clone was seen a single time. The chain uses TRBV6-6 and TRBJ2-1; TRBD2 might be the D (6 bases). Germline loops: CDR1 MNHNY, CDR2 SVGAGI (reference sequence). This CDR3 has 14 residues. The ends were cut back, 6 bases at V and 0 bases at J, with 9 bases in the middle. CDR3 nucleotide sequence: TGTGCCAGCAGAACTAGCTCCTCCTACAATGAGCAGTTCTTC. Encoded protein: CASRTSSSYNEQFF.

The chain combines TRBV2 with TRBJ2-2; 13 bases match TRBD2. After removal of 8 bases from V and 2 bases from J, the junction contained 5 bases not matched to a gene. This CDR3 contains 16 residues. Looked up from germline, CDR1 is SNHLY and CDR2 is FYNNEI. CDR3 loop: CASRTSGGLNTGELFF. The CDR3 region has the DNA TGTGCCAGCCGGACTAGCGGGGGCCTTAACACCGGGGAGCTGTTTTTT.

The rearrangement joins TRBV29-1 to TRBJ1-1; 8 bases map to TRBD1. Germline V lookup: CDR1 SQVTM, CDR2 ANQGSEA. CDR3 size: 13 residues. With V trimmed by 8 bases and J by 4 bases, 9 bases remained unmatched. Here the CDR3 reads CSSQLTGGTEAFF. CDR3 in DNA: TGCAGCTCGCAACTTACAGGGGGCACTGAAGCTTTCTTT.

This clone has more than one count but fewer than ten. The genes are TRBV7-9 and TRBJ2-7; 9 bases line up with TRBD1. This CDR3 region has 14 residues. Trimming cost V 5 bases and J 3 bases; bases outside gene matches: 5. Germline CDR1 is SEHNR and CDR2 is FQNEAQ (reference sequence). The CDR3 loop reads CASSLGTGFYEQYF. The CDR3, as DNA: TGTGCCAGCAGCCTTGGGACAGGGTTCTACGAGCAGTACTTC.

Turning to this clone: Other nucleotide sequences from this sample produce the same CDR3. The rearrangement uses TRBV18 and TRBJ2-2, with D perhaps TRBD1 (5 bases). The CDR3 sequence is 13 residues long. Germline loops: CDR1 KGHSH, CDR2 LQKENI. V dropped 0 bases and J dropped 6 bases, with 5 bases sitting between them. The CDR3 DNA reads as TGTGCCAGCTCACCACCAGGGGCCGGGGAGCTGTTTTTT. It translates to CASSPPGAGELFF.

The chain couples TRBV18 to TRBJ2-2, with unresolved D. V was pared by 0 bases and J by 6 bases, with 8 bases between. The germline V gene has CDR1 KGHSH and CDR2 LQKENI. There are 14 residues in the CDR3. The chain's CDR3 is CASSPPTGAGELFF. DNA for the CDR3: TGTGCCAGCTCACCACCAACGGGTGCCGGGGAGCTGTTTTTT. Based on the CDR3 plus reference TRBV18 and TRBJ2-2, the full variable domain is NAGVMQNPRHLVRRRGQEARLRCSPMKGHSHVYWYRQLPEEGLKFMVYLQKENIIDESGMPKERFSAEFPKEGPSILRIQQVVRGDSAAYFCASSPPTGAGELFFGEGSRLTVL.

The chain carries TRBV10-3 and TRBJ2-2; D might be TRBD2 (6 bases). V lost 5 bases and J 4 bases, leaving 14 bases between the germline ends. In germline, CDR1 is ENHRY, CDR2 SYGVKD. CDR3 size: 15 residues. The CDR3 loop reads CAISPTGVLTGELFF. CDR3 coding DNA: TGTGCCATCAGTCCCACGGGGGTCCTCACCGGGGAGCTGTTTTTT.